These 11 T cell receptor beta chains came from one sample sequenced in a study of blood T cell repertoires in COVID-19. Assay used: immunoSEQ multiplex PCR; TCRdb lists only in-frame clones, some missing. The sample includes 45,000 to 65,000 clones, around 90% of them seen just once. Sequenced input: peripheral blood. These receptors were taken from a man in his forties or fifties with active COVID-19.

The rearrangement joins TRBV28 to TRBJ1-2; D is unclear. CDR3 size: 12 residues. V lost 7 bases and J lost 0, with 6 bases in between. Per germline, CDR1 MDHEN and CDR2 SYDVKM. The CDR3 here is CASNLANYGYTF. Here the CDR3 DNA reads TGTGCCAGCAATCTCGCTAACTATGGCTACACCTTC.

The chain is built from TRBV12-3 or TRBV12-4 and TRBJ2-1; 7 nucleotides line up with TRBD2. V gave up 7 bases and J gave up 16 bases; unmatched junction bases: 16. The CDR3 totals 13 residues. CDR3 sequence: CASILGGRATEFF. In nucleotides, the CDR3 is TGTGCCAGCATCCTCGGGGGGAGGGCTACAGAATTCTTC.

This clone has just a few counts. The chain couples TRBV19 to TRBJ1-2; D call uncertain. V lost 9 bases and J lost 4, with 18 bases in between. CDR1 and CDR2 (germline): LNHDA, SQIVND (reference sequence). This CDR3 region has 14 residues. As DNA, the CDR3 is TGTGCCAGAAGAGGTCGGGATTTAGCCTATGGCTACACCTTC. Its translation: CARRGRDLAYGYTF.

The V and J genes are TRBV6-1 and TRBJ2-7; 9 nucleotides line up with TRBD1. The CDR3 runs 15 residues. Looked up from germline, CDR1 is MNHNS and CDR2 is SASEGT. J was trimmed by 5 bases and V by 1 base; bases with no gene match: 6. Written as DNA, the CDR3 is TGTGCCAGCAGTGAAGAGAGGACAGGGGTGGACGAGCAGTACTTC. Residues: CASSEERTGVDEQYF.

In this sample, this clone turned up once. The CDR3 DNA reads as TGTGCCACCAGCATTCCCCCGCAGGGTCGGGGGCAAGAGACCCAGTACTTC. The encoded protein is CATSIPPQGRGQETQYF. V and J are TRBV15 and TRBJ2-5, with a weak D call TRBD2 (6 bases). V lost 4 bases, J lost 2 bases, and 20 bases lay in between. Germline V gene lookup returns CDR1 LNHNV and CDR2 YYDKDF (reference sequence). The CDR3 covers 17 residues. Supplemented by reference TRBV15 and TRBJ2-5, the full variable domain reads DAMVIQNPRYQVTQFGKPVTLSCSQTLNHNVMYWYQQKSSQAPKLLFHYYDKDFNNEADTPDNFQSRRPNTSFCFLDIRSPGLGDTAMYLCATSIPPQGRGQETQYFGPGTRLLVL.

A few counts support this clone. The rearrangement joins TRBV5-1 to TRBJ1-1; D perhaps matches TRBD1 (6 bases). The CDR3 contains 18 residues. The germline gives CDR1 SGHRS, CDR2 YFSETQ. V was pared by 3 bases and J by 1 base, with 22 bases between. In DNA, the CDR3 is TGCGCCAGCAGCTATGCATCGGGGGGGCAAATTCGGAACACTGAAGCTTTCTTT. This encodes CASSYASGGQIRNTEAFF.

The chain is built from TRBV27 and TRBJ1-5; TRBD1 might be the D (6 bases). Germline CDR1 reads MNHEY; CDR2 reads SMNVEV (reference sequence). V lost 2 bases and J lost 5, with 10 bases in between. The CDR3 is 14 amino acids. This chain's CDR3 is CASSLMGADQPQHF. CDR3 nucleotides: TGTGCCAGCAGTTTAATGGGGGCTGATCAGCCCCAGCATTTT.

This clone was seen only once. The chain couples TRBV2 to TRBJ1-5; TRBD1 aligns across 7 bases. CDR1 is SNHLY and CDR2 is FYNNEI in the germline V gene. V gave up 1 base and J gave up 8 bases; unmatched junction bases: 11. This CDR3 spans 16 amino acids. For the CDR3, the DNA is TGTGCCAGCAGTGAAGGGAGTAGGGCAGGGGGAAAGCCCCAGCATTTT. It yields the protein CASSEGSRAGGKPQHF. Drawing the rest from reference TRBV2 and TRBJ1-5, the complete variable domain is EPEVTQTPSHQVTQMGQEVILRCVPISNHLYFYWYRQILGQKVEFLVSFYNNEISEKSEIFDDQFSVERPDGSNFTLKIRSTKLEDSAMYFCASSEGSRAGGKPQHFGDGTRLSIL.

V and J are TRBV5-5 and TRBJ2-7, with a possible D match to TRBD2 (6 bases). In germline, CDR1 is SGHKS, CDR2 YYEKEE (reference sequence). The CDR3 sequence is 15 residues long. Trimming took off 4 bases at V and 0 bases at J, with 14 bases between the two ends. For the CDR3, the DNA is TGTGCCAGCAGCCCCGATACCGGGAGCTCCTACGAGCAGTACTTC. Encoded protein: CASSPDTGSSYEQYF.

The chain combines TRBV7-8 with TRBJ2-1; possibly TRBD2 for D (6 bases). The CDR3 loop spans 15 amino acids. Between the trimmed V and J ends, which lost 6 bases and 2 bases, there was a span of 14 bases. In germline, CDR1 is SGHVS, CDR2 FQNEAQ. CDR3 amino acids: CASRLTSRTYNEQFF. The CDR3 bases are TGTGCCAGCAGACTTACTAGCAGGACCTACAATGAGCAGTTCTTC. Variable domain in full (rest from reference TRBV7-8 and TRBJ2-1): GAGVSQSPRYKVAKRGQDVALRCDPISGHVSLFWYQQALGQGPEFLTYFQNEAQLDKSGLPSDRFFAERPEGSVSTLKIQRTQQEDSAVYLCASRLTSRTYNEQFFGPGTRLTVL.

This clone was found a few times. The chain uses TRBV6-5 and TRBJ1-1; 9 nucleotides align to TRBD1. The CDR3 covers 14 residues. With V trimmed by 7 bases and J by 4 bases, 7 bases remained unmatched. CDR1 MNHEY and CDR2 SVGAGI come from the germline V gene. In nucleotides, the CDR3 is TGTGCCAGCACCGTGCGGACAGGGGCCACTGAAGCTTTCTTT. This encodes CASTVRTGATEAFF.